This is a list of T cell receptor beta chains from one sample in a study of shared clonotypes between healthy human individuals. Produced via immunoSEQ multiplex PCR; TCRdb's table is partial and in-frame only. The data hold some 450,000 clones, with roughly three quarters observed a single time. Sequencing was performed on PBMCs. Receptors were obtained from a middle-aged woman in good health. Some clones in this sample may be carry-over from other donors' samples. Both conserved end residues are part of each CDR3. A D gene is named only where the DNA matches it firmly. Clone size is given for some rows only: seen once, a few or many times, or a class if the clone is expanded.

j_gene,v_gene,abundance,d_gene,CDR3aa,CDR3nt
TRBJ1-5,TRBV27,.,.,CASSLLSSNQPQHF,TGTGCCAGCAGTTTATTAAGCTCCAATCAGCCCCAGCATTTT
TRBJ1-2,TRBV5-4,.,TRBD1,CASSEGQGDYTF,TGTGCCAGCAGCGAAGGACAGGGGGACTACACCTTC
TRBJ1-2,TRBV7-2,.,.,CASSLAGSGGYTF,TGTGCCAGCAGCCTAGCGGGTTCGGGTGGCTACACCTTC
TRBJ2-7,TRBV28,.,.,CASSFGGRSYEQYF,TGTGCCAGCAGTTTCGGGGGTCGCTCCTACGAGCAGTACTTC
TRBJ1-4,TRBV7-9,.,TRBD1,CASSSGQGVDEKLFF,TGTGCCAGCAGCTCTGGACAGGGAGTGGATGAAAAACTGTTTTTT
TRBJ2-3,TRBV30,few,TRBD2,CAWNPSGEIYWKDTQYF,TGTGCCTGGAATCCTAGCGGGGAAATATACTGGAAGGATACGCAGTATTTT
TRBJ1-1,TRBV6-6,.,.,CASSTRAFTEAFF,TGTGCCAGCAGTACTCGAGCTTTCACTGAAGCTTTCTTT
TRBJ2-6,TRBV27,.,.,CASSFTGLALFGANVLTF,TGTGCCAGCAGTTTCACGGGTCTCGCTCTGTTCGGGGCCAACGTCCTGACTTTC
TRBJ1-5,TRBV27,few,.,CASSLPRRARPYQPQHF,TGTGCCAGCAGTTTACCACGCCGGGCCAGGCCCTATCAGCCCCAGCATTTT
TRBJ2-2,TRBV7-2,many,.,CASSFAWTGELFF,TGTGCCAGCAGCTTTGCGTGGACCGGGGAGCTGTTTTTT
TRBJ2-5,TRBV7-9,.,TRBD2,CASSPPGLEETQYF,TGTGCCAGCAGCCCCCCGGGACTAGAAGAGACCCAGTACTTC
TRBJ2-1,TRBV18,.,TRBD2,CASSPGAAGIYNEQFF,TGTGCCAGCTCACCAGGGGCAGCGGGGATATACAATGAGCAGTTCTTC
TRBJ2-1,TRBV6-5,.,TRBD2,CASSRALAGVNEQFF,TGTGCCAGCAGTAGAGCACTAGCGGGAGTCAATGAGCAGTTCTTC
TRBJ2-2,TRBV14,.,TRBD2,CASSRRTSGSLGTGELFF,TGTGCCAGCAGCCGCCGGACTAGCGGGAGTTTAGGCACCGGGGAGCTGTTTTTT
TRBJ2-5,TRBV6-5,.,.,CASSYSYSETQYF,TGTGCCAGCAGTTACTCGTATTCGGAGACCCAGTACTTC
TRBJ1-1,TRBV18,.,.,CASSGVEGDEAFF,TGTGCCAGCTCAGGCGTGGAAGGGGATGAAGCTTTCTTT
TRBJ2-7,TRBV7-2,.,TRBD2,CASSLERREGPTYEQYF,TGTGCCAGCAGCTTAGAACGGCGGGAGGGCCCCACCTACGAGCAGTACTTC
TRBJ1-3,TRBV18,.,.,CASSPQQGSGNTIYF,TGTGCCAGCTCACCACAACAGGGCTCTGGAAACACCATATATTTT
TRBJ1-2,TRBV11-2,.,TRBD1,CASSPTGVNGYTF,TGTGCCAGCAGCCCAACAGGGGTGAACGGCTACACCTTC
TRBJ2-2,TRBV4-1,few,TRBD2,CASSHFGLAVIASGELFF,TGCGCCAGCAGCCATTTCGGGCTAGCGGTCATAGCTTCCGGGGAGCTGTTTTTT
TRBJ2-6,TRBV4-1,.,.,CASSQVFGFLGTGANVLTF,TGCGCCAGCAGCCAAGTTTTCGGTTTTTTGGGAACTGGGGCCAACGTCCTGACTTTC
TRBJ2-7,TRBV28,.,TRBD1,CASSSFGQGAGEQYF,TGTGCCAGCAGTTCCTTCGGACAGGGGGCAGGCGAGCAGTACTTC
TRBJ1-1,TRBV5-1,.,.,CASSFLGFSTEAFF,TGCGCCAGCAGTTTCTTAGGGTTCAGCACTGAAGCTTTCTTT
TRBJ2-7,TRBV5-6,once,.,CASSEGLTSYEQYF,TGTGCCAGCAGCGAAGGACTAACCTCCTACGAGCAGTACTTC
TRBJ2-1,TRBV6-5,.,.,CASQGGSSYNEQFF,TGTGCCAGCCAGGGGGGTAGCTCCTACAATGAGCAGTTCTTC
TRBJ1-1,TRBV5-1,.,.,CASSLGVGRNTEAFF,TGCGCCAGCAGCTTGGGTGTGGGACGGAACACTGAAGCTTTCTTT
TRBJ1-2,TRBV2,once,.,CASSEGARGRGYTF,TGTGCCAGCAGTGAAGGGGCAAGAGGAAGAGGCTACACCTTC
TRBJ1-3,TRBV28,.,.,CASSLWDSGNTIYF,TGTGCCAGCAGTTTATGGGACTCTGGAAACACCATATATTTT
TRBJ2-4,TRBV30,.,.,CAWSGLRKVDIQYF,TGTGCCTGGAGTGGACTCCGAAAGGTGGACATTCAGTACTTC
TRBJ2-7,TRBV5-4,.,.,CASSIAVSYEQYF,TGTGCCAGCAGCATAGCGGTCTCCTACGAGCAGTACTTC
TRBJ1-5,TRBV5-4,.,.,CASSLGGRVSNQPQHF,TGTGCCAGCAGCTTGGGGGGCAGGGTGAGCAATCAGCCCCAGCATTTT
TRBJ2-2,TRBV9,.,TRBD2,CASSVAASGGTGELFF,TGTGCCAGCAGCGTAGCGGCCAGCGGGGGCACCGGGGAGCTGTTTTTT
TRBJ2-3,TRBV7-2,many,.,CASSLVNTDTQYF,TGTGCCAGCAGCTTAGTGAACACAGATACGCAGTATTTT
TRBJ2-7,TRBV7-2,.,TRBD2,CASSLGGRSSDEQYF,TGTGCCAGCAGCTTAGGCGGGAGATCAAGCGACGAGCAGTACTTC
TRBJ1-4,TRBV15,.,.,CATSRGRYPTNEKLSF,TGTGCCACCAGCAGGGGACGTTACCCAACTAATGAAAAACTGTCTTTT
TRBJ1-1,TRBV2,.,.,CASSRRTGGAEAFF,TGTGCCAGCAGTCGTCGGACGGGCGGGGCTGAAGCTTTCTTT
TRBJ1-1,TRBV25-1,once,.,CASSEAGVRGNRGTEAFF,TGTGCCAGCAGTGAAGCGGGGGTGCGGGGTAATCGGGGTACTGAAGCTTTCTTT
TRBJ2-1,TRBV7-6,.,.,CASSQGNEQFF,TGTGCCAGCAGCCAAGGTAATGAGCAGTTCTTC
TRBJ1-1,TRBV7-6,few,.,CASSVRTRTEAFF,TGTGCCAGCAGCGTTAGGACGAGGACTGAAGCTTTCTTT
TRBJ1-2,TRBV6-1,few,.,CASRRIVGYTF,TGTGCCAGCAGGCGGATCGTAGGCTACACCTTC
TRBJ1-5,TRBV18,.,TRBD1,CASSPPGQGDNQPQHF,TGTGCCAGCTCACCCCCGGGACAGGGGGACAATCAGCCCCAGCATTTT
TRBJ2-1,TRBV4-1,.,TRBD2,CASSLLAGPKGSSYNEQFF,TGCGCCAGCAGCCTACTAGCGGGACCGAAGGGGAGCTCCTACAATGAGCAGTTCTTC
TRBJ2-1,TRBV11-3,.,TRBD2,CASSPGLAGGREQFF,TGTGCCAGCAGCCCGGGACTAGCGGGAGGAAGGGAGCAGTTCTTC
TRBJ1-5,TRBV7-2,.,TRBD1,CASSPGTGGFRSNQPQHF,TGTGCCAGCAGCCCCGGGACAGGGGGCTTCCGAAGCAATCAGCCCCAGCATTTT
TRBJ2-7,TRBV14,.,.,CASSQGFTGARSYEQYF,TGTGCCAGCAGCCAAGGGTTCACGGGAGCCCGGTCCTACGAGCAGTACTTC
TRBJ2-1,TRBV6-1,.,TRBD2,CASSEGRLAGDNEQFF,TGTGCCAGCAGTGAAGGTCGCCTAGCGGGGGATAATGAGCAGTTCTTC
TRBJ2-3,TRBV27,.,.,CASSLFRASDTQYF,TGTGCCAGCAGTTTATTTCGGGCCTCGGATACGCAGTATTTT
TRBJ2-2,TRBV27,few,.,CASKFGRNTGELFF,TGTGCCAGCAAATTCGGGAGAAACACCGGGGAGCTGTTTTTT
TRBJ2-2,TRBV25-1,.,.,CASSHSRDSGTGELFF,TGTGCCAGCAGTCACTCCCGGGACTCAGGCACCGGGGAGCTGTTTTTT
TRBJ1-2,TRBV6-1,few,.,CASMGNEGGYTF,TGTGCCAGCATGGGGAATGAGGGTGGCTACACCTTC
TRBJ1-5,TRBV18,.,.,CASSRAGFNNQPQHF,TGTGCCAGCTCACGGGCAGGTTTTAACAATCAGCCCCAGCATTTT
TRBJ1-1,TRBV6-5,.,.,CASSDNGENTEAFF,TGTGCCAGCAGTGATAATGGGGAGAACACTGAAGCTTTCTTT
TRBJ1-3,TRBV7-9,.,.,CASSLYSGNTIYF,TGTGCCAGCAGCTTGTACTCTGGAAACACCATATATTTT
TRBJ2-1,TRBV19,many,.,CASSIGVEGHEQFF,TGTGCCAGTAGTATAGGGGTGGAGGGCCATGAGCAGTTCTTC